This entry describes one T cell receptor (beta chain). Here immunoSEQ multiplex PCR was the method, and the copy in TCRdb shows in-frame clones only, minus some. The sample yields under 200,000 clones, less than 95% seen once. V lost 6 bases to trimming and J lost 1 base; unmatched junction nucleotides: 6. The germline gives CDR1 MNHEY, CDR2 SVGAGI. The CDR3 totals 15 residues. The data originate from a study of control samples from healthy donors and cancer patients. Sequencing was done on a sample of PBMCs. The TCR sequence derives from a man aged 55 to 70 with colorectal cancer. The chain has TRBV6-5 and TRBJ2-1, with 7 positions matching TRBD2. CDR3 DNA sequence: TGTGCCAGCAGGGAGGCTAGCGGTTCCTACAATGAGCAGTTCTTC. Residues: CASREASGSYNEQFF.